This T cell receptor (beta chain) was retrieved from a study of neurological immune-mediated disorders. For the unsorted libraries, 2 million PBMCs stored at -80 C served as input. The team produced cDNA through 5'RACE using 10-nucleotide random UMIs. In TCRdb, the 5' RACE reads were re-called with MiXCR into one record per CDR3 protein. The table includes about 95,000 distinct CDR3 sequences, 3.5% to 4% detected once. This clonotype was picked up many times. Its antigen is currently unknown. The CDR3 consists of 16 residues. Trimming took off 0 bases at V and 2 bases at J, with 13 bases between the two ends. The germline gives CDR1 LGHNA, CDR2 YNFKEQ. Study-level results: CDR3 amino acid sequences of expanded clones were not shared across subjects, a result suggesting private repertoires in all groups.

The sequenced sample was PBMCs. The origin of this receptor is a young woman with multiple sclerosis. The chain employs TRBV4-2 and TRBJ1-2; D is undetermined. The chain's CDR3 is CASSQDTAGVNYGYTF. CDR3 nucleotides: TGTGCCAGCAGCCAAGATACGGCAGGAGTAAACTATGGCTACACCTTC.